One and the same sample provided the 11 T cell receptor beta chains below, sequenced in a study of human T cells and chemical hapten exposure. The time point here: healthy volunteer bleed at 2 weeks. Total RNA was isolated from unfractionated whole blood. TCRdb re-analysed the RACE reads in MiXCR, keeping a single row per CDR3 protein. Here the sample spans approximately 45,000 distinct CDR3 sequences, approximately 4.7% being singletons. Sequenced input: whole blood. The origin of the receptors is a female donor in good health. Some clones in this sample may be carry-over from other donors' samples.

This clonotype was counted ten times or more. The V gene is TRBV20-1, the J gene TRBJ1-6, with 9 bases fitting TRBD1. Germline V gene sequence: CDR1 DFQATT, CDR2 SNEGSKA (reference sequence). CDR3 length: 18 residues. After removal of 3 bases from V and 0 bases from J, the junction contained 9 bases not matched to a gene. Written as DNA, the CDR3 is TGCAGTGCTAGGTCGACAGGGGGAACTAGCTCCTATAATTCACCCCTCCACTTT. Translated: CSARSTGGTSSYNSPLHF.

This clonotype showed up just once. A much larger clone differs from this one at a single base, so this may be a read error. It is likely a read error, because the conserved phenylalanine at the end of the CDR3 is missing. The chain employs TRBV30 and TRBJ2-3; D is ambiguous. The CDR3 sequence is 11 residues long. The ends were cut back, 2 bases at V and 6 bases at J, with 6 bases in the middle. The germline CDR1 and CDR2 sequences are GTSNPN and SVGIG (reference sequence). The CDR3 nucleotides read TGTGCCTGGAGTCGGACGGATACGCAGTATCTT. Translation gives CAWSRTDTQYL.

This clonotype came up many times. The chain carries TRBV10-3 and TRBJ2-3, with 7 bases lining up with TRBD1. The CDR3 runs 16 residues. Germline V CDR1 and CDR2: ENHRY, SYGVKD. With 7 bases clipped from V and 0 bases from J, the junction kept 10 bases outside the gene matches. The chain's CDR3 is CAITRDRETSTDTQYF. The CDR3 DNA reads TGTGCCATCACTAGGGACAGAGAAACTAGCACAGATACGCAGTATTTT.

Many counts were recorded for this clonotype. The chain joins TRBV18 to TRBJ1-2, with D maybe TRBD1 (5 bases). CDR1 is KGHSH and CDR2 is LQKENI in the germline V gene. V shed 3 bases and J shed 6 bases, with 17 bases lying between them. CDR3 length: 15 residues. The CDR3 reads CASSPGTDPLHGYTF. The CDR3 DNA follows: TGTGCCAGCTCACCGGGGACCGACCCCCTCCATGGCTACACCTTC.

There are many counts of this clonotype. V usage is TRBV5-4 and J usage is TRBJ2-3; 15 nucleotides match TRBD2. Germline CDR1 SGHNT, CDR2 YYREEE (reference sequence). The V and J ends lost 2 bases and 6 bases, in that order; junction bases with no gene match: 4. The CDR3 contains 16 residues. CDR3 amino acids: CASSFGLAGGPDTQYF. The CDR3 bases are TGTGCCAGCAGCTTCGGACTAGCGGGGGGGCCGGATACGCAGTATTTT. Using reference TRBV5-4 and TRBJ2-3 for the parts outside the CDR3, the full variable domain is ETGVTQSPTHLIKTRGQQVTLRCSSQSGHNTVSWYQQALGQGPQFIFQYYREEENGRGNFPPRFSGLQFPNYSSELNVNALELDDSALYLCASSFGLAGGPDTQYFGPGTRLTVL.

This clonotype was seen ten or more times. One end of the junction varies from germline; a read error may be responsible. The chain employs TRBV7-8 and TRBJ1-4; D ambiguous. The CDR3 has 16 residues. CDR1 and CDR2 (germline): SGHVS, FQNEAQ. The CDR3 here is CASSWPKRVSNVKLFF. The CDR3 coding sequence is TGTGCCAGCAGCTGGCCGAAGAGGGTCTCGAATGTAAAACTGTTTTTT. Based on the CDR3 plus reference TRBV7-8 and TRBJ1-4, the full variable domain is GAGVSQSPRYKVAKRGQDVALRCDPISGHVSLFWYQQALGQGPEFLTYFQNEAQLDKSGLPSDRFFAERPEGSVSTLKIQRTQQEDSAVYLCASSWPKRVSNVKLFFGSGTQLSVL.

This clonotype was seen only a few times. The genes are TRBV6-2 or TRBV6-3 and TRBJ1-5; no clear D. V lost 1 base to trimming and J lost 2 bases, with 9 bases between them. Germline V CDR1 and CDR2: MNHEY, SVGEGT. The CDR3 contains 15 residues. The DNA of the CDR3 is TGTGCCAGCAGTTACTGGGGTACGCGCAATCAGCCCCAGCATTTT. Translated, it gives CASSYWGTRNQPQHF.

This clonotype occurred many times. CDR3 residues: CASSLGRGTGTDTQYF. DNA for the CDR3: TGCGCCAGCAGCCTCGGGAGAGGGACTGGCACAGATACGCAGTATTTT. The rearrangement uses TRBV5-1 and TRBJ2-3, with D possibly matching TRBD2 (6 bases). Trimming took off 4 bases at V and 1 base at J, with 16 bases between the two ends. There are 16 residues in the CDR3. Germline V CDR1 and CDR2: SGHRS, YFSETQ.

This clonotype was recorded at least ten times. The V and J genes are TRBV14 and TRBJ1-1, with D tentatively TRBD1 (5 bases). CDR1 and CDR2 (germline): SGHDN, FVKESK. The CDR3 spans 15 residues. Trimming stripped 0 bases from V and 3 bases from J, with 11 bases between. CDR3 amino acids: CASSQDLGGYTEAFF. The CDR3 coding sequence is TGTGCCAGCAGCCAAGATTTGGGGGGTTACACTGAAGCTTTCTTT.

This clonotype was recorded many times. The chain carries TRBV12-3 or TRBV12-4 and TRBJ2-3; D is uncertain. V was trimmed by 1 base and J by 6 bases, leaving 17 bases between them. The CDR3 loop spans 16 amino acids. DNA of the CDR3: TGTGCCAGCAGTTTAGGTCCCTCTAACCACCTGGATACGCAGTATTTT. This translates into CASSLGPSNHLDTQYF.

The chain links TRBV7-9 to TRBJ2-3; D is uncertain. V shed 6 bases and J shed 0 bases, with 13 bases lying between them. CDR1 and CDR2 from the germline V gene are SEHNR and FQNEAQ (reference sequence). The CDR3 totals 15 residues. The CDR3 bases are TGTGCCAGCAGTGACGGCATCGCTAGCACAGATACGCAGTATTTT. Amino acids: CASSDGIASTDTQYF.